These 20 T cell receptor beta chains were all obtained from the same sample, sequenced in a study of cytomegalovirus exposure and HLA in healthy donors. Use of 60 Vbeta and 13 Jbeta primers characterized the PCR. Here immunoSEQ multiplex PCR was the method, and the copy in TCRdb shows in-frame clones only, minus some. The table records fewer than 150,000 clones, 79% of them present only once. The sample was PBMCs. The receptors were sampled from a middle-aged man in good health and CMV-seropositive.

The genes are TRBV6-5 and TRBJ2-7, with TRBD2 identical over 8 bases. This CDR3 region has 14 residues. Per the germline V gene, CDR1 is MNHEY and CDR2 is SVGAGI. V was pared by 2 bases and J by 12 bases, with 12 bases of the junction left unmatched. CDR3 bases: TGTGCCAGCAGTTACGAGCGGGAGACTCCCCATCGGTACTTC. Translated: CASSYERETPHRYF.

The chain combines TRBV7-9 with TRBJ2-5, with 10 positions matching TRBD2. The CDR3 has 15 residues. The germline gives CDR1 SEHNR, CDR2 FQNEAQ (reference sequence). The junction had 6 bases not matched to a gene; V was cut back by 5 bases and J by 3 bases. The DNA for the CDR3 is TGTGCCAGCAGCCCGGGACTAGCGCTCGAAGAGACCCAGTACTTC. It is translated as CASSPGLALEETQYF. Complete variable domain (other parts from reference TRBV7-9 and TRBJ2-5): DTGVSQNPRHKITKRGQNVTFRCDPISEHNRLYWYRQTLGQGPEFLTYFQNEAQLEKSRLLSDRFSAERPKGSFSTLEIQRTEQGDSAMYLCASSPGLALEETQYFGPGTRLLVL.

The chain employs TRBV7-2 and TRBJ2-7, with D hard to call. Germline CDR1 reads SGHTA; CDR2 reads FQGNSA. The CDR3 is 12 amino acids. V was cut by 5 bases and J by 7 bases, with 12 bases left in between. The CDR3 protein is CASSPPNEEQYF. The CDR3 DNA follows: TGTGCCAGCAGCCCTCCAAACGAGGAGCAGTACTTC.

V and J are TRBV5-1 and TRBJ2-7, with TRBD1 matching 8 bases. V shed 0 bases and J 6 bases; nucleotides not matched to a gene: 5. The CDR3 loop spans 14 amino acids. In germline, CDR1 is SGHRS, CDR2 YFSETQ. This CDR3 reads CASSLGTGYTEQYF. CDR3 DNA: TGCGCCAGCAGCTTGGGGACAGGGTACACCGAGCAGTACTTC.

This sequence joins TRBV4-1 and TRBJ1-1; D gene ambiguous. Trimming pared 1 base from V and 10 bases from J, leaving 16 bases between. The germline V gene has CDR1 MGHRA and CDR2 YSYEKL. CDR3 length: 14 amino acids. CDR3 protein: CASSQVFGLGGAFF. The CDR3 DNA follows: TGCGCCAGCAGCCAAGTTTTCGGACTCGGCGGAGCTTTCTTT.

The J gene is TRBJ1-2, the V gene TRBV6-1; perhaps TRBD1 as D (5 bases). The CDR3 consists of 15 residues. V gave up 6 bases and J gave up 4 bases, with 18 bases separating them. CDR1 MNHNS and CDR2 SASEGT come from the germline V gene. The CDR3 spells CASRENPWGGYGYTF. In DNA form, the CDR3 reads TGTGCCAGCAGGGAAAATCCCTGGGGGGGCTATGGCTACACCTTC.

The V and J genes are TRBV28 and TRBJ1-2, with 7 bases aligning to TRBD1. The CDR3 runs 16 residues. CDR1 MDHEN and CDR2 SYDVKM come from the germline V gene. The junction had 15 bases not matched to a gene; V was cut back by 4 bases and J by 7 bases. For the CDR3, the DNA is TGTGCCAGCAGTTCCTTCCGGGACAGCTATATCCGTGGCTACACCTTC. Translating it yields CASSSFRDSYIRGYTF.

Only a few counts were recorded for this clone. This chain joins TRBV27 and TRBJ1-6, with TRBD1 matching 8 bases. In germline, CDR1 is MNHEY, CDR2 SMNVEV (reference sequence). The J segment lost 4 bases and the V segment lost 2 bases, leaving 1 base of the junction unmatched. This CDR3 is 15 amino acids long. The DNA of the CDR3 is TGTGCCAGCAGTTTAGGACAGGGATATAATTCACCCCTCCACTTT. Amino acids: CASSLGQGYNSPLHF.

V and J are TRBV4-1 and TRBJ2-1, with D possibly TRBD2 on 6 matching bases. Germline V CDR1 and CDR2: MGHRA, YSYEKL. The CDR3 is 15 amino acids. The ends were cut back, 1 base at V and 5 bases at J, with 12 bases in the middle. This chain's CDR3 is CASSQATSLDNEQFF. CDR3 DNA sequence: TGCGCCAGCAGCCAAGCTACTAGCTTAGACAATGAGCAGTTCTTC.

The V gene is TRBV5-4, the J gene TRBJ1-5; D is possibly TRBD1 (6 bases). CDR3 length: 15 residues. V was clipped by 4 bases and J by 4 bases, with 15 bases between them. Germline CDR1 is SGHNT and CDR2 is YYREEE (reference sequence). The CDR3 is CASSPSRGPNQPQHF. CDR3 bases: TGTGCCAGCAGCCCCTCCAGGGGCCCGAATCAGCCCCAGCATTTT.

The rearrangement joins TRBV5-4 to TRBJ1-2, with TRBD1 as a possible D gene (6 bases). Trimming took 4 bases from V and 2 from J, leaving 15 bases between them. This CDR3 spans 15 amino acids. Germline-derived CDR1 and CDR2 are SGHNT and YYREEE (reference sequence). Here the CDR3 reads CASSAQDRRNYGYTF. In nucleotides, the CDR3 is TGTGCCAGCAGCGCCCAGGACAGACGAAACTATGGCTACACCTTC.

This chain joins TRBV30 and TRBJ2-5; perhaps TRBD1 as D (6 bases). V was clipped by 3 bases and J by 6 bases, with 14 bases between them. The CDR3 contains 13 residues. Germline V gene data show CDR1 as GTSNPN and CDR2 as SVGIG (reference sequence). This chain's CDR3 is CAWRGQGRKTQYF. The CDR3 nucleotides are TGTGCCTGGAGAGGTCAGGGGAGAAAGACCCAGTACTTC.

The V call is TRBV7-2, the J call TRBJ1-2, with 7 bases aligning to TRBD1. The CDR3 is 13 amino acids. The ends lost 5 bases at V and 5 bases at J; junction bases unmatched: 5. In germline, CDR1 is SGHTA, CDR2 FQGNSA. The CDR3 reads CASSRPGQYGYTF. CDR3 coding DNA: TGTGCCAGCAGCCGGCCGGGACAGTATGGCTACACCTTC.

The chain carries TRBV29-1 and TRBJ2-6, with no clear D. The germline V gene has CDR1 SQVTM and CDR2 ANQGSEA. V lost 1 base, J lost 0 bases, and 13 bases lay in between. This CDR3 has 17 amino acids. CDR3 coding DNA: TGCAGCGTTGAAGCGAGGTACTATGGCTCTGGGGCCAACGTCCTGACTTTC. Its protein product is CSVEARYYGSGANVLTF.

V and J are TRBV11-2 and TRBJ2-3; TRBD2 matches at 14 bases. This CDR3 spans 16 amino acids. CDR1 is SGHAT, CDR2 FQNNGV, per germline. With 7 bases clipped from V and 2 bases from J, the junction kept 5 bases outside the gene matches. CDR3 in DNA: TGTGCCAGCAAGAGACTAGCGGGAGGGAACACAGATACGCAGTATTTT. Protein product: CASKRLAGGNTDTQYF.

CDR3 loop: CASSVRLAGYYEQYF. CDR3 DNA sequence: TGTGCCAGCAGTGTGAGACTAGCGGGCTACTACGAGCAGTACTTC. The rearrangement links TRBV6-5 to TRBJ2-7; 10 positions match TRBD2. This CDR3 spans 15 amino acids. Trimming at V came to 5 bases and at J to 3 bases, leaving 7 bases not matched to a gene. In germline, CDR1 is MNHEY, CDR2 SVGAGI.

The chain recombines TRBV7-9 with TRBJ1-1; D remains unclear. The V end lost 0 bases, the J end lost 2 bases, and 10 bases lay between the germline ends. This CDR3 is 15 amino acids long. The germline V gene encodes CDR1 SEHNR and CDR2 FQNEAQ (reference sequence). The CDR3 DNA reads as TGTGCCAGCAGCTTAGCGGGAGCGATAAACACTGAAGCTTTCTTT. Translating it yields CASSLAGAINTEAFF.

The rearrangement joins TRBV6-4 to TRBJ2-5; maybe TRBD1 (6 bases). The DNA end favors TRBJ2-7, so the J call may be wrong. The CDR3 is 14 residues long. From germline, CDR1 is MRHNA and CDR2 SNTAGT. CDR3 in amino acids: CASPGRGNRYEQYF. The CDR3 DNA sequence: TGTGCCAGCCCCGGCAGGGGCAACCGATACGAGCAGTACTTC.

A few counts support this clone. The rearrangement uses TRBV5-1 and TRBJ2-1; 8 bases agree with TRBD2. Germline V gives CDR1 SGHRS, CDR2 YFSETQ. V lost 4 bases and J lost 6; bases outside the gene matches: 9. CDR3 length: 15 residues. CDR3 DNA: TGCGCCAGCAGCCCAACTAGCGGTGTGGGCAATGAGCAGTTCTTC. It encodes CASSPTSGVGNEQFF.

This chain connects TRBV11-2 to TRBJ1-2; tentatively, D is TRBD1 (6 bases). The CDR3 consists of 14 residues. Trimming took 6 bases from V and 2 from J, leaving 13 bases between them. Germline V gene lookup returns CDR1 SGHAT and CDR2 FQNNGV. CDR3 DNA sequence: TGTGCCAGCAGATCGGACAGTTCCAACTATGGCTACACCTTC. Protein sequence: CASRSDSSNYGYTF.